A selection of T cell receptor beta chains follows, all from one sample in a study of shared clonotypes between healthy human individuals. Libraries were prepared by immunoSEQ multiplex PCR; TCRdb keeps only in-frame clonotypes and omits some of them. The profile shows 2 million to 2.5 million clones, 80% to 95% of them singletons. The sample comprised naive CD4+ T cells from PBMCs. Receptors were obtained from a man between 18 and 35 years old in good health. Some clones in this sample may be carry-over from other donors' samples. CDR3s include the opening cysteine and the closing phenylalanine or tryptophan. Fields, in order: CDR3 DNA, CDR3 protein, V gene, J gene, clone size, D gene. A D gene is named only where the DNA matches it firmly. Size values are once, few and many counts, or a class for expanded clones, and some rows have none.

TGTGCCAGCAGCCCGGCGGGAGGGATCTACGAGCAGTACTTC	CASSPAGGIYEQYF	TRBV11-3	TRBJ2-7	once	TRBD2
TGTGCCAGCAGTGAAGCGCGCTGGGGGCCCGATGAGCAGTTCTTC	CASSEARWGPDEQFF	TRBV2	TRBJ2-1	-	-
TGTGCCAGTAGAACTCAACCAGGGGGTATCTACGAGCAGTACTTC	CASRTQPGGIYEQYF	TRBV19	TRBJ2-7	once	TRBD1
TGTGCCAGCAGCTCGCCCGGGGGTGGTACTAATGAAAAACTGTTTTTT	CASSSPGGGTNEKLFF	TRBV28	TRBJ1-4	-	-
TGTGCCAGCAGCTCCCCGTGGGGACCCGGAGGACGGAGTGAAAAACTGTTTTTT	CASSSPWGPGGRSEKLFF	TRBV28	TRBJ1-4	-	-
TGTGCCAGCAGCCCGCCCTTTGGGCCCTACGAGCAGTACTTC	CASSPPFGPYEQYF	TRBV28	TRBJ2-7	-	-
TGTGCCAGCGGGGGAGACAGGTTCAATCAGCCCCAGCATTTT	CASGGDRFNQPQHF	TRBV9	TRBJ1-5	once	-
TGTGCCAGCAGCCCCAGGGGAGCGAACACCGGGGAGCTGTTTTTT	CASSPRGANTGELFF	TRBV7-8	TRBJ2-2	-	-
TGTGCCACAGGCGGGCCCTACGAGCAGTACTTC	CATGGPYEQYF	TRBV19	TRBJ2-7	-	-
TGTGCCAGCAGCGTAGGGAGTCTAGCGGGAGCTGATGAGCAGTTCTTC	CASSVGSLAGADEQFF	TRBV9	TRBJ2-1	-	TRBD2
TGCGCCAGCAGCTTGGCGCTCGGGGCAGATACGCAGTATTTT	CASSLALGADTQYF	TRBV5-1	TRBJ2-3	-	-
TGTGCCAGCAGTTTCCCGGGCCCGAGGGATGAGCAGTTCTTC	CASSFPGPRDEQFF	TRBV28	TRBJ2-1	-	-
TGCGCCAGCAGCGGGGGCAGGAACTCTGGAAACACCATATATTTT	CASSGGRNSGNTIYF	TRBV5-1	TRBJ1-3	-	-
TGTGCCAGCAGAGCAACAGGAGGCGACTATGGCTACACCTTC	CASRATGGDYGYTF	TRBV2	TRBJ1-2	-	-
TGTGCCAGCAGCCAATACCGGGACACCTACTTGAACACTGAAGCTTTCTTT	CASSQYRDTYLNTEAFF	TRBV14	TRBJ1-1	-	-
TGCGCCAGCAGTGGGGCAGGCCGGAATCAGCCCCAGCATTTT	CASSGAGRNQPQHF	TRBV10-1	TRBJ1-5	once	-
TGTGCCAGCACCCTTGACAGGGGGCGTTACGAGCAGTACTTC	CASTLDRGRYEQYF	TRBV5-4	TRBJ2-7	-	TRBD1
TGTGCCAGCTCTCAAATGACAGGGGGAGGTGGCAATCAGCCCCAGCATTTT	CASSQMTGGGGNQPQHF	TRBV18	TRBJ1-5	-	TRBD1